Listed here are 16 T cell receptor beta chains from one sample, sequenced in a study of shared clonotypes between healthy human individuals. CD8 cells regarded as naive lacked CD45RO, were positively chosen for CCR7, and omitted terminally differentiated effector memory CD45RA+ cells. The data were produced by immunoSEQ multiplex PCR, yet TCRdb's version contains in-frame clones alone and is incomplete. The sample includes about 2.2 million clones, about 93% of them seen just once. Sequenced sample: naive CD8+ T cells from PBMCs. Source of these receptors: a man between 18 and 29 years old in good health. Some clones in this sample may be carry-over from other donors' samples.

The sample holds one count of this clone. This sequence joins TRBV6-1 and TRBJ1-2; unclear D gene. Trimming left V 2 bases short and J 6 bases short, with 19 bases between. Germline lookup yields CDR1 MNHNS and CDR2 SASEGT. This CDR3 region has 16 residues. As DNA, the CDR3 is TGTGCCAGCAGTGAACCTCCCGGATCCCACGGACATGGCTACACCTTC. Its translation: CASSEPPGSHGHGYTF.

This clone occurred once. The V call is TRBV7-8, the J call TRBJ2-7; D is uncertain. CDR3 length: 13 amino acids. In germline, CDR1 is SGHVS, CDR2 FQNEAQ. V was cut by 3 bases and J by 3 bases, with 9 bases left in between. The chain's CDR3 is CASSFQANYEQYF. DNA of the CDR3: TGTGCCAGCAGCTTCCAGGCGAACTACGAGCAGTACTTC.

The rearrangement links TRBV30 to TRBJ1-2, with TRBD1 matching over 7 bases. V was clipped by 7 bases and J by 4 bases; unmatched bases: 6. The CDR3 length is 12 residues. Germline V gives CDR1 GTSNPN, CDR2 SVGIG (reference sequence). For the CDR3, the DNA is TGTGCCTACCCGACAGGGATCTATGGCTACACCTTC. Protein sequence: CAYPTGIYGYTF.

V usage is TRBV7-6 and J usage is TRBJ2-7; 10 bases fit TRBD2. The CDR3 consists of 14 residues. The V and J ends lost 1 base and 5 bases, in that order; junction bases with no gene match: 2. In germline, CDR1 is SGHVS, CDR2 FNYEAQ. The CDR3 spells CASSLVAGGNEQYF. The CDR3 DNA reads as TGTGCCAGCAGCTTAGTAGCGGGAGGCAACGAGCAGTACTTC.

This chain connects TRBV30 to TRBJ2-7; 8 bases are a match to TRBD1. V shed 4 bases and J 4 bases; nucleotides not matched to a gene: 12. This CDR3 comprises 15 residues. In germline, CDR1 is GTSNPN, CDR2 SVGIG (reference sequence). The CDR3 sequence is CAWKEGQGIAYEQYF. As DNA, the CDR3 is TGTGCCTGGAAGGAAGGACAGGGCATTGCTTACGAGCAGTACTTC.

The chain joins TRBV18 to TRBJ2-5, with 9 bases identical to TRBD2. The V gene's germline CDR1 is KGHSH and CDR2 LQKENI. The CDR3 loop spans 15 amino acids. With V trimmed by 6 bases and J by 3 bases, 8 bases remained unmatched. The CDR3 DNA sequence: TGTGCCAGCTCGGGCGCTAGCGGGGACGAAGAGACCCAGTACTTC. This translates into CASSGASGDEETQYF.

This clone was found once. V usage is TRBV4-2 and J usage is TRBJ2-2, with no clear D. Germline V gives CDR1 LGHNA, CDR2 YNFKEQ. The CDR3 covers 17 residues. Trimming pared 1 base from V and 3 bases from J, leaving 15 bases between. Here the CDR3 reads CASSQVSPYEYTGELFF. In nucleotides, the CDR3 is TGTGCCAGCAGCCAAGTATCGCCGTATGAGTACACCGGGGAGCTGTTTTTT.

In DNA, the CDR3 is TGTGCCAGCAGCTTAGGGATTTGGGACAGAGGCCAAGAGACCCAGTACTTC. Translation: CASSLGIWDRGQETQYF. The rearrangement joins TRBV7-9 to TRBJ2-5, with 7 bases that match TRBD1. After removal of 1 base from V and 1 base from J, the junction contained 9 bases not matched to a gene. CDR3 length: 17 residues. Germline V lookup: CDR1 SEHNR, CDR2 FQNEAQ (reference sequence).

J is TRBJ1-5 and V is TRBV27, with 8 positions matching TRBD1. Per germline, CDR1 MNHEY and CDR2 SMNVEV (reference sequence). The CDR3 spans 16 residues. The J segment lost 5 bases and the V segment lost 5 bases, leaving 11 bases of the junction unmatched. The CDR3: CASSASDRGRYQPQHF. In DNA, the CDR3 is TGTGCCAGCAGTGCCTCAGACAGGGGACGCTATCAGCCCCAGCATTTT.

The rearrangement uses TRBV4-2 and TRBJ2-7; the D gene is possibly TRBD2 (6 bases). The CDR3 totals 15 residues. The germline CDR1 and CDR2 sequences are LGHNA and YNFKEQ. The ends were cut back, 4 bases at V and 0 bases at J, with 13 bases in the middle. The CDR3 reads CASSLLAKASYEQYF. CDR3 coding DNA: TGTGCCAGCAGCCTCCTAGCGAAAGCCTCCTACGAGCAGTACTTC.

The chain combines TRBV6-5 with TRBJ2-7; no clear D. The CDR3 is 11 residues long. V lost 2 bases, J lost 6 bases, and 5 bases lay in between. In germline, CDR1 is MNHEY, CDR2 SVGAGI. The chain's CDR3 is CASSYLLEQYF. The DNA for the CDR3 is TGTGCCAGCAGTTACCTCCTCGAGCAGTACTTC.

This clone was recorded once. V usage is TRBV7-9 and J usage is TRBJ2-1; weak D call: TRBD2 (6 bases). The CDR3 has 14 residues. V gave up 8 bases and J gave up 7 bases, with 18 bases separating them. CDR1 SEHNR and CDR2 FQNEAQ come from the germline V gene (reference sequence). CDR3 protein: CASSIPGLPNEQFF. Written as DNA, the CDR3 is TGTGCCAGCTCAATCCCGGGACTCCCGAATGAGCAGTTCTTC.

The chain combines TRBV28 with TRBJ2-3; no reliable D call. The germline V gene encodes CDR1 MDHEN and CDR2 SYDVKM. Trimming shortened V by 2 bases and J by 5 bases, and 11 bases separated the two germline ends. The CDR3 consists of 14 residues. The CDR3 reads CASSLIFPKDTQYF. DNA for the CDR3: TGTGCCAGCAGTTTAATCTTTCCCAAAGATACGCAGTATTTT.

V gene TRBV29-1 combines with J gene TRBJ2-7; either TRBD1 or TRBD2 may fit D (6 bases each). V dropped 4 bases and J dropped 1 base, with 11 bases sitting between them. This CDR3 has 13 residues. Germline CDR1 SQVTM, CDR2 ANQGSEA. CDR3 bases: TGCAGCGTTGTCGGGGGACAATCCTACGAGCAGTACTTC. Encoded protein: CSVVGGQSYEQYF.

The chain recombines TRBV7-9 with TRBJ2-7, with 14 bases matching TRBD2. J gave up 3 bases and V 3 bases, and 10 bases lay outside the gene matches. Per germline, CDR1 SEHNR and CDR2 FQNEAQ (reference sequence). The CDR3 extends over 18 amino acids. CDR3 sequence reads: CASSFRGDGTSGSYEQYF. The CDR3 DNA sequence: TGTGCCAGCAGCTTCCGGGGAGACGGGACTAGCGGGAGCTACGAGCAGTACTTC.

This chain links TRBV5-5 with TRBJ2-3, with D uncertain. The CDR3 is 14 amino acids. CDR1 is SGHKS and CDR2 is YYEKEE in the germline V gene (reference sequence). V was cut by 0 bases and J by 3 bases, with 8 bases left in between. CDR3: CASSLEPGTDTQYF. In DNA, the CDR3 is TGTGCCAGCAGCTTGGAGCCAGGAACAGATACGCAGTATTTT.